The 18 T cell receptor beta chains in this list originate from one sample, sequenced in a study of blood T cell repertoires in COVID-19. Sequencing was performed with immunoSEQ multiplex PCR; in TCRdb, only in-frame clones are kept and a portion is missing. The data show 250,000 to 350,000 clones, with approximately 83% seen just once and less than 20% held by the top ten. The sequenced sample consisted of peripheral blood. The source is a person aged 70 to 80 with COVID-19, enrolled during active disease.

The DNA for the CDR3 is TGTGCCTGGATTTTTGCGACAGGCGCCTCTGGAAACACCATATATTTT. Translating gives CAWIFATGASGNTIYF. The chain has TRBV30 and TRBJ1-3; tentatively, D is TRBD1 (6 bases). CDR3 size: 16 residues. In germline, CDR1 is GTSNPN, CDR2 SVGIG (reference sequence). V was trimmed by 4 bases and J by 0 bases, leaving 16 bases between them.

As DNA, the CDR3 is TGCGCCAGCACTAGCGGGGAGACCCAGTACTTC. This codes for CASTSGETQYF. The genes are TRBV10-2 and TRBJ2-5, with 8 bases matching TRBD2. J gave up 5 bases and V 7 bases, and 0 bases lay outside the gene matches. Germline CDR1 reads WSHSY; CDR2 reads SAAADI. This CDR3 spans 11 amino acids.

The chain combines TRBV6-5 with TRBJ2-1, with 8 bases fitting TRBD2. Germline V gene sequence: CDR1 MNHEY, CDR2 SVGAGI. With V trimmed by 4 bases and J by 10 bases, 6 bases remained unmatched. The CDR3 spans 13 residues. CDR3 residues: CASSFGGAGEQFF. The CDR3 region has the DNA TGTGCCAGCAGTTTCGGGGGGGCCGGAGAGCAGTTCTTC.

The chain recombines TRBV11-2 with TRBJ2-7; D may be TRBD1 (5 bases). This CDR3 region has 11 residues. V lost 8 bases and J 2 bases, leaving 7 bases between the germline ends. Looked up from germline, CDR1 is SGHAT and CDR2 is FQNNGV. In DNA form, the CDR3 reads TGTGCCAGCCAGGGCGCCTACGAGCAGTACTTC. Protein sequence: CASQGAYEQYF. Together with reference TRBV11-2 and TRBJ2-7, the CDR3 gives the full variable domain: EAGVAQSPRYKIIEKRQSVAFWCNPISGHATLYWYQQILGQGPKLLIQFQNNGVVDDSQLPKDRFSAERLKGVDSTLKIQPAKLEDSAVYLCASQGAYEQYFGPGTRLTVT.

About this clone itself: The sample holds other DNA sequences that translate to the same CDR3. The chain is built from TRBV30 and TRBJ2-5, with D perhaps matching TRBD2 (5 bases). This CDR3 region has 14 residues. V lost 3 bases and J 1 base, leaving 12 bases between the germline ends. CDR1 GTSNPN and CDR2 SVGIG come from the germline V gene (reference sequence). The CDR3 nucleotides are TGTGCCTGGAGCGCTGACGGGGTCCAAGAGACCCAGTACTTC. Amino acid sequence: CAWSADGVQETQYF.

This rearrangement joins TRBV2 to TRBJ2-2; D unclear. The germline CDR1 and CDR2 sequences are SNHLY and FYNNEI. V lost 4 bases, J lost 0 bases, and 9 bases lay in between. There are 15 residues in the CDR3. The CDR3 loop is CASSARVSNTGELFF. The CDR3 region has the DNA TGTGCCAGCAGTGCTCGGGTTTCGAACACCGGGGAGCTGTTTTTT.

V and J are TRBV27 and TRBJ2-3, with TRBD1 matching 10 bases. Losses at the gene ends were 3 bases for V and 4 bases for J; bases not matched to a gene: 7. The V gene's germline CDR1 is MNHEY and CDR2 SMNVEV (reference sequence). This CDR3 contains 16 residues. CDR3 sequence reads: CASSFLDRGEPDTQYF. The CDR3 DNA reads TGTGCCAGCAGTTTTTTGGACAGGGGGGAGCCAGATACGCAGTATTTT.

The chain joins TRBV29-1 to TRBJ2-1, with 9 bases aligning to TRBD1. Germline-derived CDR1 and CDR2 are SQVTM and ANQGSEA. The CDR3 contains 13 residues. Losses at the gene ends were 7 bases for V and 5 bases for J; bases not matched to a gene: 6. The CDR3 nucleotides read TGCAGCGGTGCGGGACAGGGAAACAATGAGCAGTTCTTC. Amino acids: CSGAGQGNNEQFF.

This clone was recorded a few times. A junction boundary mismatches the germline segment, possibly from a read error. The CDR3 here is CSTEGRTF. CDR3 DNA sequence: TGCAGTACCGAGGGCCGGACCTTC. The V call is TRBV20-1, the J call TRBJ2-7, with D perhaps TRBD2 (5 bases). The CDR3 totals 8 residues. Germline CDR1 reads DFQATT; CDR2 reads SNEGSKA (reference sequence).

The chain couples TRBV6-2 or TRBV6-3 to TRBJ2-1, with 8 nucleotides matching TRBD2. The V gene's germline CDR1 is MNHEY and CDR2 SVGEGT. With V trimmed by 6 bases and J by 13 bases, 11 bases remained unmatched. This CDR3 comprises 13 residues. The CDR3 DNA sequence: TGTGCCAGCAGCCCCGGACTAGCTCTTGGCCAGTTCTTC. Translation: CASSPGLALGQFF.

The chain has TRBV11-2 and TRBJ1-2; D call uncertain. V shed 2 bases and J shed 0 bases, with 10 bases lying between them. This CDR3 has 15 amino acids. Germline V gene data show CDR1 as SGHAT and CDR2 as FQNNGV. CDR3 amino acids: CASSLRRRANYGYTF. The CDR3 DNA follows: TGTGCCAGCAGCTTAAGGAGGAGAGCTAACTATGGCTACACCTTC.

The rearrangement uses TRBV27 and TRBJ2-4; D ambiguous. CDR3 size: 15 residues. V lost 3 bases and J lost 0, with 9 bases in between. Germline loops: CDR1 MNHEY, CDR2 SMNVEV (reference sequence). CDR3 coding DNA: TGTGCCAGCAGTTTCGTCCCCCGAGCCAAAAACATTCAGTACTTC. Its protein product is CASSFVPRAKNIQYF.

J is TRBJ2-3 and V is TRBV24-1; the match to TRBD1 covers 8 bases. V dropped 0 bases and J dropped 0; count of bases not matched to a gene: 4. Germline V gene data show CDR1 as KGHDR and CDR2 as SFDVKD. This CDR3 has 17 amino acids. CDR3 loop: CATSDLSQGASTDTQYF. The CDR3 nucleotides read TGTGCCACCAGTGATTTGAGTCAGGGGGCGAGCACAGATACGCAGTATTTT.

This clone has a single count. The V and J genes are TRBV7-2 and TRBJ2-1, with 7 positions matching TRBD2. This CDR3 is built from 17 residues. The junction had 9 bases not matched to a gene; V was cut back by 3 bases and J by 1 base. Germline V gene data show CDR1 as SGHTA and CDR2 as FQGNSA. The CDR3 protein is CASSFSGLGRSYNEQFF. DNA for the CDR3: TGTGCCAGCAGCTTTTCTGGACTAGGGCGTTCCTACAATGAGCAGTTCTTC. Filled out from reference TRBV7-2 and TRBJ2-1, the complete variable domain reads GAGVSQSPSNKVTEKGKDVELRCDPISGHTALYWYRQSLGQGLEFLIYFQGNSAPDKSGLPSDRFSAERTGGSVSTLTIQRTQQEDSAVYLCASSFSGLGRSYNEQFFGPGTRLTVL.

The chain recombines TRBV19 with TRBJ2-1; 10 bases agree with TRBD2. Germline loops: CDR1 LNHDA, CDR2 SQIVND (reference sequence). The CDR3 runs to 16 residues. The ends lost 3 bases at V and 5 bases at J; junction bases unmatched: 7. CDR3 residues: CASSISAGGPHNEQFF. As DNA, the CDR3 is TGTGCCAGTAGTATCTCAGCGGGAGGGCCCCACAATGAGCAGTTCTTC.

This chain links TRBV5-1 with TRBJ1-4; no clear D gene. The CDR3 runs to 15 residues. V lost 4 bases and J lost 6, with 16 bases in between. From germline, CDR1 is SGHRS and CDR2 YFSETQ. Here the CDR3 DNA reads TGCGCCAGCAGCGCAACAGCTTTTCGTCATGAAAAACTGTTTTTT. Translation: CASSATAFRHEKLFF.

The CDR3 coding sequence is TGTGCCAGCAGCCCATCAAAAGAGACCCAGTACTTC. Protein: CASSPSKETQYF. This chain joins TRBV3-1 (or the pseudogene TRBV3-2) and TRBJ2-5; D ambiguous. CDR3 length: 12 amino acids. V was cut by 4 bases and J by 3 bases, with 6 bases left in between. The germline CDR1 and CDR2 sequences are LGHDT and YNNKEL (reference sequence).

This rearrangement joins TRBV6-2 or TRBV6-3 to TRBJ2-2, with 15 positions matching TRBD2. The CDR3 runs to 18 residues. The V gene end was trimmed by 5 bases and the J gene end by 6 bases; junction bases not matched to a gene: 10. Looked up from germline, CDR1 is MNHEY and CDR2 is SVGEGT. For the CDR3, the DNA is TGTGCCAGCAGTCGGACTAGCGGGGGGGGCCGAATTCCCGGGGAGCTGTTTTTT. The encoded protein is CASSRTSGGGRIPGELFF.